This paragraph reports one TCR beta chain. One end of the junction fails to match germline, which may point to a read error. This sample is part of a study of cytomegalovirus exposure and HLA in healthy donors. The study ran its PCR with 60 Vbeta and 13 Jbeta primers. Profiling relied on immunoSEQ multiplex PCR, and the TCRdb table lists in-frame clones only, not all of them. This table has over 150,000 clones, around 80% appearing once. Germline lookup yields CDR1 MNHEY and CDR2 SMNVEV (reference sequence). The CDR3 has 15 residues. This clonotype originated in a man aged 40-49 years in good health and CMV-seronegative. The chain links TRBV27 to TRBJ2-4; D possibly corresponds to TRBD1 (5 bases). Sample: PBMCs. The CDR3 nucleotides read TGTGCCAGCAGTCTCGTAGGGGTGGAACAGAACAGTCAGTACTTC. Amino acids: CASSLVGVEQNSQYF.